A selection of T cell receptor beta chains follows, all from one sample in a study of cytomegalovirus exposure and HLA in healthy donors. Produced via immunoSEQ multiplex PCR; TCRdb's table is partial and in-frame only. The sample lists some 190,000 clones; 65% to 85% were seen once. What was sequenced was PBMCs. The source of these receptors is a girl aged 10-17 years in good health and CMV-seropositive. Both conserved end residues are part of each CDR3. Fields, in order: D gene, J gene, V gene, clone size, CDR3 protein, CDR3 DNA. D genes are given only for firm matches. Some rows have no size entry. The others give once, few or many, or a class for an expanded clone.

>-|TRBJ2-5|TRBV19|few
CASSTFGGFQETQYF
TGTGCCAGTAGTACCTTCGGAGGGTTTCAGGAGACCCAGTACTTC
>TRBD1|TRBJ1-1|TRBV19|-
CASSFAGGTEAFF
TGTGCCAGTAGTTTTGCAGGGGGAACTGAAGCTTTCTTT
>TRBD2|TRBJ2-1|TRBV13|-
CASRTSGSHNEQFF
TGTGCCAGCAGAACTAGCGGGAGCCACAATGAGCAGTTCTTC
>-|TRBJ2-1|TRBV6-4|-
CASSDSIGGKSYNEQFF
TGTGCCAGCAGTGACTCGATTGGGGGCAAGTCCTACAATGAGCAGTTCTTC
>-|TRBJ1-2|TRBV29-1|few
CSVEVGTQLGYTF
TGCAGCGTTGAAGTCGGGACACAGCTTGGCTACACCTTC
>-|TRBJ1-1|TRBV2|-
CASSDRVYTEAFF
TGTGCCAGCAGTGATCGAGTTTACACTGAAGCTTTCTTT
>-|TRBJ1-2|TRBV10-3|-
CAISESYGYTF
TGTGCCATCAGTGAATCATATGGCTACACCTTC
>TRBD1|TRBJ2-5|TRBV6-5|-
CASSYPGQQYF
TGTGCCAGCAGTTACCCGGGACAGCAGTACTTC
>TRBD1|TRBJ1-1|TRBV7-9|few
CASSFPGQMNTEAFF
TGTGCCAGCAGCTTCCCGGGACAGATGAACACTGAAGCTTTCTTT
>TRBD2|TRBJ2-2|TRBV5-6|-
CASSLGGRAKSGELFF
TGTGCCAGCAGCTTGGGAGGGAGGGCCAAGTCGGGGGAGCTGTTTTTT
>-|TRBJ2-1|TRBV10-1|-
CASSLYSRAYNEQFF
TGCGCCAGCAGCCTATACAGCCGCGCCTACAATGAGCAGTTCTTC
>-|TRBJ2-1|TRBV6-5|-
CASSSIGGGNEQFF
TGTGCCAGCAGTTCGATAGGAGGTGGGAATGAGCAGTTCTTC
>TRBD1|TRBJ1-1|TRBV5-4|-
CASSPGQLPLEAFF
TGTGCCAGCAGCCCGGGACAGCTTCCCCTTGAAGCTTTCTTT
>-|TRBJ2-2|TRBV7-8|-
CASTIHGELFF
TGTGCCAGCACCATACACGGGGAGCTGTTTTTT
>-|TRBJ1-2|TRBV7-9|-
CASSPKAVVRESNGYTF
TGTGCCAGCAGCCCAAAGGCAGTTGTGCGGGAAAGTAATGGCTACACCTTC
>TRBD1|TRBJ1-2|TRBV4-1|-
CASSRGQGGDYGYTF
TGCGCCAGCAGCCGCGGACAGGGGGGGGACTATGGCTACACCTTC
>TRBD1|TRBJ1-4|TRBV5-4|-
CASSLGTGGKNEKLFF
TGTGCCAGCAGCTTAGGGACAGGGGGCAAGAATGAAAAACTGTTTTTT
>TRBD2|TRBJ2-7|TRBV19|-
CASSIGGRNEQYF
TGTGCCAGTAGTATCGGCGGGAGGAACGAGCAGTACTTC
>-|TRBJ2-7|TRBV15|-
CATFESRAGRSRNEQYF
TGTGCCACCTTTGAATCCCGGGCGGGACGGTCCCGAAACGAGCAGTACTTC
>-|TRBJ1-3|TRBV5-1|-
CASRPSGSGNTIYF
TGCGCCAGCCGTCCCTCCGGTTCAGGAAACACCATATATTTT
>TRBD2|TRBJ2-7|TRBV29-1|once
CSARGETYEQYF
TGCAGCGCTCGGGGGGAGACCTACGAGCAGTACTTC
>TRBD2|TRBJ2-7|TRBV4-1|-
CASSQGTSGSLEQYF
TGCGCCAGCAGCCAGGGTACTAGCGGGAGTCTCGAGCAGTACTTC
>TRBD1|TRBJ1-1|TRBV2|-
CASRTTGWAEAFF
TGTGCCAGCAGGACGACAGGGTGGGCTGAAGCTTTCTTT
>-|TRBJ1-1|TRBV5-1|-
CASASRTEAFF
TGCGCCAGCGCCTCCCGGACAGAAGCTTTCTTT
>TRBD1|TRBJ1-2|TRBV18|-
CASSLSGTGTNYGYTF
TGTGCCAGCTCACTTTCCGGGACAGGGACTAACTATGGCTACACCTTC
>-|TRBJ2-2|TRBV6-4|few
CASSDSGGNTGELFF
TGTGCCAGCAGTGACTCTGGCGGGAACACCGGGGAGCTGTTTTTT
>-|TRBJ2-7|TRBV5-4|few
CASSSKGGPSYEQYF
TGTGCCAGCAGCTCTAAGGGGGGGCCGTCCTACGAGCAGTACTTC
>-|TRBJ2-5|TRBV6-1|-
CASSPPGGNQYF
TGTGCCAGCAGTCCTCCCGGAGGTAACCAGTACTTC
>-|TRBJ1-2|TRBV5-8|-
CASSLDNNYGYTF
TGTGCCAGCAGCTTGGACAATAACTATGGCTACACCTTC
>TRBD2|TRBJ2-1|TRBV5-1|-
CASSLDASGGDHEQFF
TGCGCCAGCAGCTTGGATGCTAGCGGGGGGGACCATGAGCAGTTCTTC
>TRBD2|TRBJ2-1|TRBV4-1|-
CASSQDPAGRRFNEQFF
TGCGCCAGCAGCCAAGACCCAGCGGGACGGAGATTCAATGAGCAGTTCTTC
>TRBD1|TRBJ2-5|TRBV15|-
CATSRGVWRQGGETQYF
TGTGCCACCAGCAGAGGGGTTTGGAGACAGGGGGGAGAGACCCAGTACTTC
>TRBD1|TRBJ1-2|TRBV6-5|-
CASSWRRDRGYGYTF
TGTGCCAGCAGTTGGCGTAGGGACAGGGGCTATGGCTACACCTTC
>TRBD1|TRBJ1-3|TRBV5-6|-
CASSLLGQGTGNTIYF
TGTGCCAGCAGCTTGTTGGGACAGGGAACTGGAAACACCATATATTTT
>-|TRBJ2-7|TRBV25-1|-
CASSVRRAGGEQYF
TGTGCCAGCAGTGTTAGACGGGCAGGGGGGGAGCAGTACTTC
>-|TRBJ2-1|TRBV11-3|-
CASSSSGDAYYNEQFF
TGTGCCAGCAGCTCTTCAGGGGACGCCTATTACAATGAGCAGTTCTTC
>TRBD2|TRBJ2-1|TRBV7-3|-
CASSPRRGSRNEQFF
TGTGCCAGCAGCCCCCGTCGCGGGAGTAGGAATGAGCAGTTCTTC
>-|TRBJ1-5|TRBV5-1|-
CASSLWGDSNQPQHF
TGCGCCAGCAGCTTGTGGGGAGATAGCAATCAGCCCCAGCATTTT
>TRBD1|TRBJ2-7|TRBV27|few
CASSLFPPTGGPYEQYF
TGTGCCAGCAGTTTATTCCCGCCGACAGGGGGGCCCTACGAGCAGTACTTC
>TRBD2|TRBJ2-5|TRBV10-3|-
CAIKGSGRAWETQYF
TGTGCCATCAAGGGTAGCGGGAGGGCCTGGGAGACCCAGTACTTC
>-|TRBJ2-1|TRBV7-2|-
CASSPESYNEQFF
TGTGCCAGCAGCCCCGAGTCCTACAATGAGCAGTTCTTC
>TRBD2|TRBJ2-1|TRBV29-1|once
CSVEDLSSGTYNEQFF
TGCAGCGTTGAAGATCTGTCTAGCGGGACCTACAATGAGCAGTTCTTC
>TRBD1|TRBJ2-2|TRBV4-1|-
CASSPDRVMRTGELFF
TGCGCCAGCAGCCCTGACAGGGTCATGAGGACCGGGGAGCTGTTTTTT
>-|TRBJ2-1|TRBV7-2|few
CASSLVSNGATNEQFF
TGTGCCAGCAGCTTAGTCTCGAATGGAGCCACCAATGAGCAGTTCTTC
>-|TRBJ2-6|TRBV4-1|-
CASSHLWTESSGANVLTF
TGCGCCAGCAGTCACCTTTGGACAGAGTCCTCTGGGGCCAACGTCCTGACTTTC
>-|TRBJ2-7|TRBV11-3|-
CASSLRAREHEQYF
TGTGCCAGCAGCTTAAGGGCCAGGGAACACGAGCAGTACTTC
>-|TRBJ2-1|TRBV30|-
CACYTQQAYNEQFF
TGTGCCTGCTATACCCAGCAGGCGTACAATGAGCAGTTCTTC
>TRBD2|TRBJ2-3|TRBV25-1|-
CASSPTSGSRSDTQYF
TGTGCCAGCAGTCCTACTAGCGGGAGTCGCTCAGATACGCAGTATTTT
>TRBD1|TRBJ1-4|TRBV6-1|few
CASSERGGEVEKLFF
TGTGCCAGCAGTGAAAGAGGGGGCGAGGTTGAAAAACTGTTTTTT
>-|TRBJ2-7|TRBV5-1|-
CASTSSTSTYEQYF
TGCGCCAGCACGAGTAGCACGAGCACCTACGAGCAGTACTTC
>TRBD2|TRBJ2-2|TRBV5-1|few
CASTPILAGVEDTGELFF
TGCGCCAGCACCCCAATTCTAGCGGGAGTTGAAGACACCGGGGAGCTGTTTTTT
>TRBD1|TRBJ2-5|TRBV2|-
CASSRRGQGSRETQYF
TGTGCCAGCAGTCGTAGGGGGCAGGGTAGCAGAGAGACCCAGTACTTC
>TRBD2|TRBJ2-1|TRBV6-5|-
CASSYQAGEGSLEQFF
TGTGCCAGCAGTTACCAAGCGGGAGAGGGTAGTCTTGAGCAGTTCTTC
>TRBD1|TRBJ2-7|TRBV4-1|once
CASSQVGDSAYEQYF
TGCGCCAGCAGCCAAGTCGGGGACAGTGCCTACGAGCAGTACTTC
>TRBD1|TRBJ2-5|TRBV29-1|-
CSVDNRGAQETQYF
TGCAGCGTTGACAACAGGGGGGCTCAAGAGACCCAGTACTTC
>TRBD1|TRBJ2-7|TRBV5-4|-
CASSARTGGLYEQYF
TGTGCCAGCAGCGCACGGACAGGGGGGCTCTACGAGCAGTACTTC
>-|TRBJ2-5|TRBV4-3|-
CASSQRGETQYF
TGCGCCAGCAGCCAAAGAGGAGAGACCCAGTACTTC